A selection of T cell receptor beta chains follows, all from one sample in a study of a mutant IDH1 vaccine in newly diagnosed glioma. This table comes from immunoSEQ multiplex PCR, and its TCRdb copy is limited to in-frame clones, with some not included. The repertoire holds roughly 51,000 clones, with 70% to 85% as singletons. Their specific antigens are unknown. The source was PBMCs, collected from a glioma patient whose treatment included an IDH1 peptide vaccine. Receptors were obtained from a woman in her twenties or thirties with glioma. Some clones in this sample may be carry-over from other donors' samples. The CDR3 runs from the conserved cysteine through the conserved F or W. D genes are given only for firm matches. Size values are once, few and many counts, or a class for expanded clones, and some rows have none.

size	V	J	D	DNA	CDR3
.	TRBV14	TRBJ2-1	.	TGTGCCAGCAGCCATCTTACTAGCCCCTACAATGAGCAGTTCTTC	CASSHLTSPYNEQFF
.	TRBV7-6	TRBJ1-4	.	TGTGCCAGCAGCTCGGGCACTGAACTGTTTTTT	CASSSGTELFF
few	TRBV10-3	TRBJ1-5	TRBD1	TGTGCCATCAGTGAGTCCGCGGGACAGGGGGGCAATCAGCCCCAGCATTTT	CAISESAGQGGNQPQHF
.	TRBV5-4	TRBJ1-3	.	TGTGCCGTGGGGGGGGGCTCCTTATTCTCTGGAAACACCATATATTTT	CAVGGGSLFSGNTIYF
.	TRBV4-1	TRBJ2-7	TRBD2	TGCGCCAGCAGCGATCGCGGGAGTAGCAACGAGCAGTACTTC	CASSDRGSSNEQYF
.	TRBV7-9	TRBJ2-3	.	TGTGCCAGCAGCTTAGGGAGTGATGCAGATACGCAGTATTTT	CASSLGSDADTQYF
.	TRBV4-1	TRBJ2-2	TRBD2	TGCGCCAGCAGCCAAGATGGTACTAGCGGGAGGAGCACCGGGGAGCTGTTTTTT	CASSQDGTSGRSTGELFF
.	TRBV13	TRBJ2-3	TRBD1	TGTGCCAGCAGCTTAGGCGGGACAGGGACCACAGATACGCAGTATTTT	CASSLGGTGTTDTQYF
.	TRBV6-5	TRBJ1-2	TRBD1	TGTGCCAGCACCCCGGACAGGGCCAGAGGCTACACCTTC	CASTPDRARGYTF
.	TRBV6-5	TRBJ2-3	.	TGTGCCAGCAGTCCGACAGACCCTAGCACAGATACGCAGTATTTT	CASSPTDPSTDTQYF
.	TRBV10-3	TRBJ2-7	.	TGTGCCATCAATCAAAGAGGCTTCTCCTACGAGCAGTACTTC	CAINQRGFSYEQYF
.	TRBV9	TRBJ2-5	.	TGTGCCAGCAGCCAACGGACAACGACACAAGAGACCCAGTACTTC	CASSQRTTTQETQYF
medium-sized	TRBV15	TRBJ1-5	.	TGTGCCACCAGCAGGTCCCCGGCAGCCAGCACCTATAGCAATCAGCCCCAGCATTTT	CATSRSPAASTYSNQPQHF
.	TRBV11-2	TRBJ2-3	TRBD2	TGTGCCAGCAGCTCTCACCCTAGCGGGAGTGTAGCAGATACGCAGTATTTT	CASSSHPSGSVADTQYF
few	TRBV4-1	TRBJ1-5	TRBD1	TGCGCCAGCAGCCAGGGACAGTATAGTCAGCCCCAGCATTTT	CASSQGQYSQPQHF
.	TRBV10-3	TRBJ1-2	.	TGTGCCATCAGTGTAGGCGGGGGATCGGGTGGCTACACCTTC	CAISVGGGSGGYTF
.	TRBV28	TRBJ1-4	TRBD1	TGTGCCAGCAGATCCGGGACAGGGGCCCCTTGGGAAAAACTGTTTTTT	CASRSGTGAPWEKLFF
.	TRBV6-6	TRBJ1-4	.	TGTGCCAGCAGTCCTCTAGAGGAAAAACTGTTTTTT	CASSPLEEKLFF
.	TRBV30	TRBJ1-2	TRBD1	TGTGCCTGCCTGACAGGGGAGAATGGCTACACCTTC	CACLTGENGYTF
few	TRBV13	TRBJ1-1	TRBD1	TGTGCCAGCAGCGCAAGGGGACAGGGGGGGACTGAAGCTTTCTTT	CASSARGQGGTEAFF
.	TRBV6-1	TRBJ2-5	TRBD1	TGTGCCAGCAGCGGACAGGCTGTGACCCAGTACTTC	CASSGQAVTQYF
.	TRBV4-1	TRBJ2-7	.	TGCGCCAGCAGCCAAGGTGAGGGGACCCTTCAGGAGCAGTACTTC	CASSQGEGTLQEQYF
.	TRBV7-9	TRBJ2-7	TRBD2	TGTGCCAGCAGCCCCGAAGGCGGGAGCGAGCAGTACTTC	CASSPEGGSEQYF
.	TRBV2	TRBJ2-1	TRBD1	TGTGCCACCAGTGGACAGGGGGACAATGAGCAGTTCTTC	CATSGQGDNEQFF
.	TRBV5-1	TRBJ2-5	TRBD2	TGCGCCAGCAGCTTTGTCCCCGGGGGGGCGGAGACCCAGTACTTC	CASSFVPGGAETQYF
.	TRBV18	TRBJ2-7	TRBD2	TGTGCCAGCTCACCAGGACTAGCGACGAACTACGAGCAGTACTTC	CASSPGLATNYEQYF
.	TRBV11-2	TRBJ2-5	.	TGTGCCAGCAGCTTAGGAGAGACCCAGTACTTC	CASSLGETQYF
.	TRBV5-1	TRBJ2-3	TRBD1	TGCGCCAGCAAAAGGACAGGGGTTAGCACAGATACGCAGTATTTT	CASKRTGVSTDTQYF
.	TRBV30	TRBJ2-5	TRBD2	TGTGCCTGGACACTAGCGGGGGGCCGCAAAGAGACCCAGTACTTC	CAWTLAGGRKETQYF
once	TRBV27	TRBJ2-5	.	TGTGCCAGCAGTTTAGTGGGCGGCGCCCCGGGGGAGACCCAGTACTTC	CASSLVGGAPGETQYF
.	TRBV4-1	TRBJ1-1	TRBD1	TGCGCCAGCAGCCCGACAGGGAGGGGGACATGGACTGAAGCTTTCTTT	CASSPTGRGTWTEAFF
once	TRBV6-5	TRBJ2-7	TRBD1	TGTGCCAGCAGTAGGGACAGGGCCTACGAGCAGTACTTC	CASSRDRAYEQYF
.	TRBV12-5	TRBJ1-4	TRBD1	TGTGCTAGTGGTTTAGACAGGGGGGCTAATGAAAAACTGTTTTTT	CASGLDRGANEKLFF
.	TRBV9	TRBJ2-2	TRBD2	TGTGCCAGCAGTCAAAAAGCGGGAGCCCTCACCGGGGAGCTGTTTTTT	CASSQKAGALTGELFF
.	TRBV9	TRBJ2-1	.	TGTGCCAGCAGCTTTAGGGCCCCAGATAACAATGAGCAGTTCTTC	CASSFRAPDNNEQFF
once	TRBV11-2	TRBJ1-2	.	TGTGCCAGCAGCTTAGAGGGGTCCTATGGCTACACCTTC	CASSLEGSYGYTF
few	TRBV9	TRBJ2-1	.	TGTGCCAGCGGGAGGAGCTCCTACAATGAGCAGTTCTTC	CASGRSSYNEQFF
few	TRBV7-2	TRBJ1-1	.	TGTGCCAGCAGCTTAGGTGGGGGGGTCTCCGTCACTGAAGCTTTCTTT	CASSLGGGVSVTEAFF
.	TRBV11-2	TRBJ2-2	.	TGTGCCAGCAGAGACTCAGGGAGCACCGGGGAGCTGTTTTTT	CASRDSGSTGELFF
.	TRBV7-6	TRBJ1-1	.	TGTGCCAGCAGCTTAAGGGCAGGCGCCACCATCACTGCTGAAGCTTTCTTT	CASSLRAGATITAEAFF
medium-sized	TRBV5-1	TRBJ1-1	TRBD1	TGCGCCAGCAGCCTGGGGGGCGGGACAGGGGACACTGAAGCTTTCTTT	CASSLGGGTGDTEAFF
.	TRBV6-5	TRBJ1-2	.	TGTGCCAGCAGTTACTCTCGGGGCGGCGGCTACACCTTC	CASSYSRGGGYTF
.	TRBV27	TRBJ1-1	TRBD1	TGTGCCAGCAGCCTCAGGGGGCTGGAGAACACTGAAGCTTTCTTT	CASSLRGLENTEAFF
.	TRBV5-5	TRBJ1-2	.	TGTGCCAGCAGTCCTCAACAGGGAAACTATGGCTACACCTTC	CASSPQQGNYGYTF
few	TRBV6-6	TRBJ1-1	TRBD1	TGTGCCAGCAGTGCCACCGGGACAGGGAAAAACACTGAAGCTTTCTTT	CASSATGTGKNTEAFF
.	TRBV14	TRBJ2-3	TRBD2	TGTGCCAGCAGCCAAAGGACTAGCGGTTTCACAGATACGCAGTATTTT	CASSQRTSGFTDTQYF
.	TRBV6-1	TRBJ1-1	.	TGTGCCAGCAGTGCTGGGGATATGAACACTGAAGCTTTCTTT	CASSAGDMNTEAFF
.	TRBV14	TRBJ1-1	.	TGTGCCAGCAGCCAAATCGGGCAGGGCCATGAAGCTTTCTTT	CASSQIGQGHEAFF
.	TRBV4-1	TRBJ2-3	TRBD2	TGCGCCAGCAGCCAAGAGGGCGCTAGCGGGGGAAACACAGATACGCAGTATTTT	CASSQEGASGGNTDTQYF
.	TRBV29-1	TRBJ2-1	TRBD2	TGCAGCGTAGAGCGGGAGCGGGGTGAGCAGTTCTTC	CSVERERGEQFF
.	TRBV19	TRBJ1-5	.	TGTGCCAGTGCATACGGTTATTCGGGGAGCAATCAGCCCCAGCATTTT	CASAYGYSGSNQPQHF
.	TRBV5-5	TRBJ1-1	.	TGTGCCAGCAGTCTTACAGGGAACACTGAAGCTTTCTTT	CASSLTGNTEAFF
.	TRBV7-8	TRBJ1-2	TRBD1	TGTGCCAGCAGCCCCCGGGGACAGAACTACTATGGCTACACCTTC	CASSPRGQNYYGYTF
.	TRBV5-1	TRBJ2-5	.	TGCGCCAGCAAGGTAGGAGAGACCCAGTACTTC	CASKVGETQYF
.	TRBV6-6	TRBJ1-4	TRBD1	TGTGCCAGCAGTGGACGGACAGGGGAAGAAAAACTGTTTTTT	CASSGRTGEEKLFF
.	TRBV5-1	TRBJ1-2	.	TGCGCCAGCAGCTTGGTGCAGGGCTATGGCTACACCTTC	CASSLVQGYGYTF
.	TRBV19	TRBJ1-2	.	TGTGCCAGTAGTACTCCCATAACTTATGGCTACACCTTC	CASSTPITYGYTF
.	TRBV6-4	TRBJ2-7	.	TGTGCCAGCAGTGACTCGAGGCAGGGGAAGGAGTTGAGCTCCTACGAGCAGTACTTC	CASSDSRQGKELSSYEQYF
once	TRBV11-3	TRBJ2-7	.	TGTGCCAGCAGCCCCTCTGGTGGGGCCCGTTTCGAGCAGTACTTC	CASSPSGGARFEQYF